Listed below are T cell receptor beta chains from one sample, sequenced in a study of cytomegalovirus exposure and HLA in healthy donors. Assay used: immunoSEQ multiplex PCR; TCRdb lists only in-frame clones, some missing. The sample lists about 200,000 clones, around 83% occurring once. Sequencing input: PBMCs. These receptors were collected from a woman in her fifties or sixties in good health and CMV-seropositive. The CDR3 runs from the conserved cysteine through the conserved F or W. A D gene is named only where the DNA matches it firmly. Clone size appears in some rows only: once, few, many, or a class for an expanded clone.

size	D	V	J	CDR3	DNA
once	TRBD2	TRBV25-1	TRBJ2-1	CASSATTSGRDDEQFF	TGTGCCAGCAGCGCCACTACTAGCGGGAGAGACGATGAGCAGTTCTTC
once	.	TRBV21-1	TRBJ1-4	CASSKGTGGNEKLFF	TGTGCCAGCAGCAAAGGAACAGGGGGAAATGAAAAACTGTTTTTT
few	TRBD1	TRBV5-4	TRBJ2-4	CASSPRTGQNIQYF	TGTGCCAGCAGCCCTAGGACAGGGCAGAACATTCAGTACTTC
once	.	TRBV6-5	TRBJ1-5	CASSYQGGVDQPQHF	TGTGCCAGCAGTTACCAAGGGGGGGTGGATCAGCCCCAGCATTTT
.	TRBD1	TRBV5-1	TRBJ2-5	CASSLSGQGAVETQYF	TGCGCCAGCAGCTTGTCGGGACAGGGGGCGGTTGAGACCCAGTACTTC
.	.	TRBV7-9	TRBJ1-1	CSSSLARGKSFF	TGTTCCAGCAGCTTAGCGAGGGGGAAGTCTTTCTTT
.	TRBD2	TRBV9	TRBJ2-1	CASNPHGTSGGGSSYNEQFF	TGTGCCAGCAACCCCCACGGTACTAGCGGGGGGGGGAGCTCCTACAATGAGCAGTTCTTC
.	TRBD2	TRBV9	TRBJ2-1	CASSVGTSGGPPYNEQFF	TGTGCCAGCAGCGTAGGGACTAGCGGGGGGCCCCCCTACAATGAGCAGTTCTTC
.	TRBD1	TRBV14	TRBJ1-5	CASSRPGQGARRPQHF	TGTGCCAGCAGCCGACCGGGACAGGGGGCGAGACGACCCCAGCATTTT
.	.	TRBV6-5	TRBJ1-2	CASSYGDSNYGYTF	TGTGCCAGCAGTTACGGTGACAGTAACTATGGCTACACCTTC
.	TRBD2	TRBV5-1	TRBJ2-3	CASSLARTSGTDTQYF	TGCGCCAGCAGCTTGGCCCGGACTAGCGGCACAGATACGCAGTATTTT
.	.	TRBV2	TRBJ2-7	CASSEVVGAYEQYF	TGTGCCAGCAGTGAAGTTGTAGGAGCCTACGAGCAGTACTTC
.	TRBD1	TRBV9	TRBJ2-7	CASSVGPGGEQYF	TGTGCCAGCAGCGTAGGGCCAGGGGGCGAGCAGTACTTC
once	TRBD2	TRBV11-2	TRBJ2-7	CASRAGGGYEQYF	TGTGCCAGCAGAGCGGGAGGGGGATACGAGCAGTACTTC
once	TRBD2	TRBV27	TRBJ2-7	CASSTTGRGGYEQYF	TGTGCCAGCAGTACGACAGGTCGGGGGGGGTACGAGCAGTACTTC
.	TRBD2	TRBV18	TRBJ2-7	CASSLRTSELYEQYF	TGTGCCAGCTCACTCAGGACTAGCGAACTTTACGAGCAGTACTTC
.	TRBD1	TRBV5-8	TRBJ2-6	CASATGAGANGLTF	TGTGCCAGCGCAACAGGGGCCGGGGCCAACGGCCTGACTTTC
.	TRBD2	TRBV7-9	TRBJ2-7	CSSSLFRWSSGNMGYEQYF	TGTTCCAGCAGCTTATTCAGGTGGTCTAGCGGGAATATGGGCTACGAGCAGTACTTC
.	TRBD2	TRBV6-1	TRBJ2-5	CASSPRLAGEETQYF	TGTGCCAGCAGTCCTAGACTAGCGGGAGAAGAGACCCAGTACTTC
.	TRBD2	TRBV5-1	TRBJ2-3	CASSLDAGGISDTQYF	TGCGCCAGCAGCTTGGACGCGGGAGGGATTTCAGATACGCAGTATTTT
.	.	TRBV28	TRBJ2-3	CASTGDTQYF	TGTGCCAGCACGGGGGATACGCAGTATTTT
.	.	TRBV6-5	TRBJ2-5	CASSYAPTEWETQYF	TGTGCCAGCAGTTACGCACCCACTGAATGGGAGACCCAGTACTTC
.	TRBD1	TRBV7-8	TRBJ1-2	CASSLRPGQLNYGYTF	TGTGCCAGCAGCTTAAGGCCGGGACAGCTGAACTATGGCTACACCTTC
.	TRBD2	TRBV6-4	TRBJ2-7	CATPEGTSETLAYEQYF	TGTGCCACCCCGGAGGGGACTAGCGAGACGCTAGCCTACGAGCAGTACTTC
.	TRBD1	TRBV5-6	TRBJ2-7	CASSLWDYRGQYEQYF	TGTGCCAGCAGCCTATGGGATTACAGGGGGCAGTACGAGCAGTACTTC
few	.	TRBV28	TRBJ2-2	CASRLGQNTGELFF	TGTGCCAGCAGGCTCGGACAGAACACCGGGGAGCTGTTTTTT
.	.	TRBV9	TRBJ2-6	CASSVASSGANVLTF	TGTGCCAGCAGCGTAGCCAGCTCTGGGGCCAACGTCCTGACTTTC
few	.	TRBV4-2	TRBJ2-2	CASSPGGKNTGELFF	TGTGCCAGCAGCCCGGGCGGGAAGAACACCGGGGAGCTGTTTTTT
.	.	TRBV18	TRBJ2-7	CASSPGQPSYEQYF	TGTGCCAGCTCACCGGGGCAGCCCAGCTACGAGCAGTACTTC
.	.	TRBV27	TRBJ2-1	CASSWRARSDNEQFF	TGTGCCAGCAGCTGGAGGGCCAGGTCTGACAATGAGCAGTTCTTC
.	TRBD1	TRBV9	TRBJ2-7	CASSYRDRVYEQYF	TGTGCCAGCAGCTACCGGGACAGGGTCTACGAGCAGTACTTC
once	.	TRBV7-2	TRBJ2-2	CASSYGGMARGELFF	TGTGCCAGCAGCTACGGAGGTATGGCGAGAGGGGAGCTGTTTTTT
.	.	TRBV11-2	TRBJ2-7	CASGLQVFYEQYF	TGTGCCAGCGGATTACAGGTTTTCTACGAGCAGTACTTC
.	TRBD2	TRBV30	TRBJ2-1	CAWSPGGSNYNEQFF	TGTGCCTGGAGTCCCGGGGGGTCCAACTACAATGAGCAGTTCTTC
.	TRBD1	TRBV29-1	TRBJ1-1	CSVHRGTEAFF	TGCAGCGTACACAGGGGCACTGAAGCTTTCTTT
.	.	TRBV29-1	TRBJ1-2	CSAWEAGNYGYTF	TGCAGCGCCTGGGAGGCAGGAAACTATGGCTACACCTTC
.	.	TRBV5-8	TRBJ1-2	CASSHNPGNYGYTF	TGTGCCAGCAGCCACAACCCGGGGAACTATGGCTACACCTTC
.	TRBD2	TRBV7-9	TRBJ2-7	CSSSLGSGRDEQYF	TGTTCCAGCAGCTTAGGGAGCGGGAGGGACGAGCAGTACTTC
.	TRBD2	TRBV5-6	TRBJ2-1	CASSFRLAGADEQFF	TGTGCCAGCAGCTTCCGACTAGCGGGAGCAGATGAGCAGTTCTTC
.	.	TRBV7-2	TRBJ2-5	CASSPRQIYETQYF	TGTGCCAGCAGCCCTCGACAGATTTACGAGACCCAGTACTTC
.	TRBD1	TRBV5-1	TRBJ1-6	CASSLGRQGPQSPLHF	TGCGCCAGCAGCTTGGGCAGACAGGGTCCTCAGTCACCCCTCCACTTT
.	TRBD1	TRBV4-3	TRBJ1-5	CASSQVRGTGAQPQHF	TGCGCCAGCAGCCAAGTGAGGGGGACAGGGGCTCAGCCCCAGCATTTT
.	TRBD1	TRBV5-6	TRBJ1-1	CASSFSTGGPRTEAFF	TGTGCCAGCAGCTTCTCTACAGGGGGGCCGCGGACTGAAGCTTTCTTT
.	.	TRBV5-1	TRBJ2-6	CASSPGTTGANVLTF	TGCGCCAGCAGCCCCGGGACAACCGGGGCCAACGTCCTGACTTTC
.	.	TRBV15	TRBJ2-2	CATSRDPRVGTGELFF	TGTGCCACCAGCAGAGACCCCAGGGTAGGCACCGGGGAGCTGTTTTTT
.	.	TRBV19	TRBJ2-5	CASSLGYQETQYF	TGTGCCAGTTCACTAGGGTACCAAGAGACCCAGTACTTC
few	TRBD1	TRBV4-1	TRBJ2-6	CASSQDRGRSGANGLTF	TGCGCCAGCAGCCAGGACAGGGGGCGTTCTGGGGCCAACGGCCTGACTTTC
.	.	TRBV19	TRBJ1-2	CASSRFPIVVYGYTF	TGTGCCAGTAGTAGGTTCCCTATTGTCGTCTATGGCTACACCTTC
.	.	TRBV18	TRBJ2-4	CASSSGTLSLGSQYF	TGTGCCAGCTCCTCCGGGACATTAAGCTTGGGCAGTCAGTACTTC
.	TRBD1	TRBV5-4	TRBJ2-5	CASSLATGETQYF	TGTGCCAGCAGCCTGGCGACAGGGGAGACCCAGTACTTC
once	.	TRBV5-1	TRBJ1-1	CASSIQGGTEAFF	TGCGCCAGCAGCATTCAGGGAGGCACTGAAGCTTTCTTT
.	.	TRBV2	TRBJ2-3	CASSDRGVQRIPFASGADTQYF	TGTGCCAGCAGTGATAGAGGAGTACAGCGGATCCCATTTGCCTCTGGAGCAGATACGCAGTATTTT
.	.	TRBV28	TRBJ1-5	CASSWGGTNSNQPQHF	TGTGCCAGCAGTTGGGGGGGGACGAATAGCAATCAGCCCCAGCATTTT
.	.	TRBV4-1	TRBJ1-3	CASSLSIWSGNTIYF	TGCGCCAGCAGCCTTTCTATTTGGTCTGGAAACACCATATATTTT
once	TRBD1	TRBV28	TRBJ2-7	CAISSGQGLEQYF	TGTGCCATCTCGTCGGGACAGGGTCTCGAGCAGTACTTC
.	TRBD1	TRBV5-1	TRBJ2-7	CASSTGQGGREQYF	TGCGCCAGCAGCACGGGACAGGGCGGACGCGAGCAGTACTTC
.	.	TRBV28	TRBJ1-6	CASSPGVYNSPLHF	TGTGCCAGCAGCCCAGGGGTCTATAATTCACCCCTCCACTTT
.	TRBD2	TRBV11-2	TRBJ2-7	CASSRTGGVQGNNEQYF	TGTGCCAGCAGCCGGACCGGGGGGGTCCAGGGGAACAACGAGCAGTACTTC
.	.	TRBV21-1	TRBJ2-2	CASSHRGRNTGELFF	TGTGCCAGCAGCCACAGGGGACGCAACACCGGGGAGCTGTTTTTT
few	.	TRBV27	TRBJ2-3	CASSPHDNTDTQYF	TGTGCCAGCAGTCCTCACGACAACACAGATACGCAGTATTTT